This T cell receptor (beta chain) was recovered during a study of T cell repertoires in cytomegalovirus infection. The germline V gene encodes CDR1 SGHTS and CDR2 YDEGEE. The CDR3 runs to 14 residues. Trimming stripped 1 base from V and 4 bases from J, with 9 bases between. On this clonotype itself: Its antigen remains unknown.

TCRdb fed the reads into MiXCR, producing one record per CDR3 protein. This table has about 920,000 distinct CDR3 sequences, 25% to 40% appearing once. The sample here was cultured CD8+ T cells from PBMCs, taken from culture after CMV antigen stimulation. The rearrangement joins TRBV5-8 to TRBJ2-1, with D possibly matching TRBD1 (5 bases). The receptor's source is a human donor in good health (CMV status not recorded). Some clones in this sample may be carry-over from other donors' samples. The CDR3 spells CASSLRNRYNEQFF. CDR3 coding DNA: TGTGCCAGCAGCTTGCGGAACAGGTACAATGAGCAGTTCTTC. The full variable domain, completed using reference TRBV5-8 and TRBJ2-1, is EAGVTQSPTHLIKTRGQQATLRCSPISGHTSVYWYQQALGLGLQFLLWYDEGEERNRGNFPPRFSGRQFPNYSSELNVNALELEDSALYLCASSLRNRYNEQFFGPGTRLTVL.